The sequence of this TCR beta chain was determined in a study of blood T cell repertoires in COVID-19. Study in general: Sites across the United States, Italy and Spain contributed samples from acute and convalescent COVID-19. The analysed material was cDNA or gDNA that came from T cells, B-cell-depleted T cells, or PBMCs.

The length of the CDR3 is 15 residues. The germline V gene encodes CDR1 SSHAT and CDR2 FNYEAQ (reference sequence). With 2 bases clipped from V and 6 bases from J, the junction kept 4 bases outside the gene matches. TCRdb's table, derived via immunoSEQ multiplex PCR, lists solely in-frame clones and lacks some. The table shows 90,000 to 120,000 clones, with about four fifths occurring only once. The sequence was obtained from a human donor in a cohort sampled during active COVID-19. The chain carries TRBV7-7 and TRBJ2-2, with 9 bases aligning to TRBD1. Sequencing was done on a sample of peripheral blood. The DNA for the CDR3 is TGTGCCAGCAGCTTAAACAGGGGGCGATCCGGGGAGCTGTTTTTT. Its protein product is CASSLNRGRSGELFF.